This T cell receptor beta chain was profiled in a study of control samples from healthy donors and cancer patients. This clone was detected once. V trimming: 6 bases; J trimming: 4 bases; junction bases outside the gene matches: 6. Looked up from germline, CDR1 is MDHEN and CDR2 is SYDVKM. CDR3 length: 13 residues. Generated by immunoSEQ multiplex PCR, the TCRdb table keeps only in-frame clones and is missing some. Here the sample spans 90,000 or so clones, around 87% being singletons. The sequenced sample was blood. V is TRBV28 and J is TRBJ2-7, with TRBD2 identical over 7 bases. The TCR sequence derives from a woman in her forties or fifties in good health. The CDR3 loop reads CASSRLALYEQYF. CDR3 coding DNA: TGTGCCAGCAGCAGACTAGCCCTATACGAGCAGTACTTC.